A single sample is the source of the 10 T cell receptor beta chains below, sequenced in a study of low-dose radiotherapy and immunotherapy resistance in tumors. Time point reported: after trial treatment. Documented treatment: LDRT plus nivolumab, ipilimumab, low-dose cyclophosphamide and aspirin (RACIN trial). Alpha and beta chains were covered, as first-strand cDNA relied on TRAV- and TRBV-specific primers. With a constant-region primer and a V-primer adapter, TCRs were subjected to approximately 18 PCR cycles of amplification. TCRdb re-called the reads through MiXCR, storing one row per CDR3 protein. This sample has about 84,000 distinct CDR3 sequences, with 15% to 20% found just once. The sequencing used PBMCs, collected after low-dose radiotherapy plus immunotherapy. The receptors shown here come from a male donor with prostate cancer.

This clonotype was recorded many times. The chain links TRBV18 to TRBJ1-3, with 8 bases lining up with TRBD1. Germline V lookup: CDR1 KGHSH, CDR2 LQKENI. The CDR3 is 14 amino acids. J was trimmed by 8 bases and V by 1 base; bases with no gene match: 4. This CDR3 is CASSPRQGIDTIYF. In DNA form, the CDR3 reads TGTGCCAGCTCACCACGACAGGGGATTGACACCATATATTTT.

This clonotype has at least ten counts. This rearrangement joins TRBV4-3 to TRBJ2-3, with D maybe TRBD2 (5 bases). Per the germline V gene, CDR1 is LGHNA and CDR2 is YSLEER. The CDR3 has 17 amino acids. Trimming stripped 1 base from V and 2 bases from J, with 16 bases between. Here the CDR3 DNA reads TGCGCCAGCAGCCAAGGGGCTAGCCACAAACCCACAGATACGCAGTATTTT. This encodes CASSQGASHKPTDTQYF.

Worth noting for this clonotype: A far more abundant clone sits one base away, making this likely a read error. The chain links TRBV6-2 or TRBV6-3 to TRBJ2-5; D uncertain. In germline, CDR1 is MNHEY, CDR2 SVGEGT. The CDR3 length is 13 residues. CDR3 DNA sequence: TGTGCCGGCAGTTACCAGGATTGGGAGACCCAGTACTTC. Amino acids: CAGSYQDWETQYF.

This clonotype was found many times. This chain uses TRBV2 with TRBJ1-2; D not certain. The length of the CDR3 is 14 residues. CDR1 and CDR2 (germline): SNHLY, FYNNEI. V was trimmed by 4 bases and J by 2 bases, leaving 11 bases between them. The CDR3 DNA sequence: TGTGCCAGCAGTGCATCTGGGGTAAACTATGGCTACACCTTC. As protein: CASSASGVNYGYTF.

On this clonotype: This likely came from a read error, as a far larger clone is one base away. The rearrangement uses TRBV6-1 and TRBJ2-7; TRBD1 aligns across 7 bases. Losses at the gene ends were 6 bases for V and 7 bases for J; bases not matched to a gene: 9. The CDR3 is made up of 13 amino acids. The V gene's germline CDR1 is MNHNS and CDR2 SASEGT. CDR3: CASRIQGDNEQYF. In DNA form, the CDR3 reads TGTGCCAGCAGAATCCAGGGGGACAATGAGCAGTACTTC.

The table lists this clonotype with a few counts. The V call is TRBV7-3, the J call TRBJ2-1; D call uncertain. Germline lookup yields CDR1 SGHTA and CDR2 FQGTGA. CDR3 size: 13 residues. Trimming stripped 2 bases from V and 9 bases from J, with 11 bases between. CDR3 region: CASSLVADAEQFF. DNA for the CDR3: TGTGCCAGCAGCTTAGTCGCGGACGCTGAGCAGTTCTTC. Combining the CDR3 with reference TRBV7-3 and TRBJ2-1 gives the whole variable domain GAGVSQTPSNKVTEKGKYVELRCDPISGHTALYWYRQSLGQGPEFLIYFQGTGAADDSGLPNDRFFAVRPEGSVSTLKIQRTERGDSAVYLCASSLVADAEQFFGPGTRLTVL.

The J gene is TRBJ2-5, the V gene TRBV7-9; 7 bases match TRBD2. V trimming: 5 bases; J trimming: 2 bases; junction bases outside the gene matches: 5. Germline V gives CDR1 SEHNR, CDR2 FQNEAQ (reference sequence). The CDR3 length is 14 residues. The CDR3 spells CASSPTSPQETQYF. DNA for the CDR3: TGTGCCAGCAGCCCGACTAGCCCACAAGAGACCCAGTACTTC.

Many counts were recorded for this clonotype. The chain carries TRBV6-2 or TRBV6-3 and TRBJ2-4; 7 positions agree with TRBD2. Germline V lookup: CDR1 MNHEY, CDR2 SVGEGT. J gave up 0 bases and V 5 bases, and 13 bases lay outside the gene matches. This CDR3 has 18 residues. The CDR3 coding sequence is TGTGCCAGCAGTCCCGGACTAGGGCAGATACTAGCCAAAAACATTCAGTACTTC. This translates into CASSPGLGQILAKNIQYF.

The chain couples TRBV12-3 or TRBV12-4 to TRBJ2-5; D is perhaps TRBD1 (5 bases). This CDR3 contains 13 residues. V dropped 6 bases and J dropped 0 bases, with 8 bases sitting between them. The CDR3 region is CASRGPNQETQYF. CDR3 bases: TGTGCCAGCAGGGGGCCGAACCAAGAGACCCAGTACTTC.

This clonotype was found many times. This chain uses TRBV18 with TRBJ2-6; D is unclear. The CDR3 loop spans 18 amino acids. Trimming cost V 1 base and J 0 bases, with 13 bases left between them. From germline, CDR1 is KGHSH and CDR2 LQKENI. The CDR3: CASSPRAALYSGANVLTF. CDR3 DNA: TGTGCCAGCTCACCACGGGCAGCCCTTTACTCTGGGGCCAACGTCCTGACTTTC.